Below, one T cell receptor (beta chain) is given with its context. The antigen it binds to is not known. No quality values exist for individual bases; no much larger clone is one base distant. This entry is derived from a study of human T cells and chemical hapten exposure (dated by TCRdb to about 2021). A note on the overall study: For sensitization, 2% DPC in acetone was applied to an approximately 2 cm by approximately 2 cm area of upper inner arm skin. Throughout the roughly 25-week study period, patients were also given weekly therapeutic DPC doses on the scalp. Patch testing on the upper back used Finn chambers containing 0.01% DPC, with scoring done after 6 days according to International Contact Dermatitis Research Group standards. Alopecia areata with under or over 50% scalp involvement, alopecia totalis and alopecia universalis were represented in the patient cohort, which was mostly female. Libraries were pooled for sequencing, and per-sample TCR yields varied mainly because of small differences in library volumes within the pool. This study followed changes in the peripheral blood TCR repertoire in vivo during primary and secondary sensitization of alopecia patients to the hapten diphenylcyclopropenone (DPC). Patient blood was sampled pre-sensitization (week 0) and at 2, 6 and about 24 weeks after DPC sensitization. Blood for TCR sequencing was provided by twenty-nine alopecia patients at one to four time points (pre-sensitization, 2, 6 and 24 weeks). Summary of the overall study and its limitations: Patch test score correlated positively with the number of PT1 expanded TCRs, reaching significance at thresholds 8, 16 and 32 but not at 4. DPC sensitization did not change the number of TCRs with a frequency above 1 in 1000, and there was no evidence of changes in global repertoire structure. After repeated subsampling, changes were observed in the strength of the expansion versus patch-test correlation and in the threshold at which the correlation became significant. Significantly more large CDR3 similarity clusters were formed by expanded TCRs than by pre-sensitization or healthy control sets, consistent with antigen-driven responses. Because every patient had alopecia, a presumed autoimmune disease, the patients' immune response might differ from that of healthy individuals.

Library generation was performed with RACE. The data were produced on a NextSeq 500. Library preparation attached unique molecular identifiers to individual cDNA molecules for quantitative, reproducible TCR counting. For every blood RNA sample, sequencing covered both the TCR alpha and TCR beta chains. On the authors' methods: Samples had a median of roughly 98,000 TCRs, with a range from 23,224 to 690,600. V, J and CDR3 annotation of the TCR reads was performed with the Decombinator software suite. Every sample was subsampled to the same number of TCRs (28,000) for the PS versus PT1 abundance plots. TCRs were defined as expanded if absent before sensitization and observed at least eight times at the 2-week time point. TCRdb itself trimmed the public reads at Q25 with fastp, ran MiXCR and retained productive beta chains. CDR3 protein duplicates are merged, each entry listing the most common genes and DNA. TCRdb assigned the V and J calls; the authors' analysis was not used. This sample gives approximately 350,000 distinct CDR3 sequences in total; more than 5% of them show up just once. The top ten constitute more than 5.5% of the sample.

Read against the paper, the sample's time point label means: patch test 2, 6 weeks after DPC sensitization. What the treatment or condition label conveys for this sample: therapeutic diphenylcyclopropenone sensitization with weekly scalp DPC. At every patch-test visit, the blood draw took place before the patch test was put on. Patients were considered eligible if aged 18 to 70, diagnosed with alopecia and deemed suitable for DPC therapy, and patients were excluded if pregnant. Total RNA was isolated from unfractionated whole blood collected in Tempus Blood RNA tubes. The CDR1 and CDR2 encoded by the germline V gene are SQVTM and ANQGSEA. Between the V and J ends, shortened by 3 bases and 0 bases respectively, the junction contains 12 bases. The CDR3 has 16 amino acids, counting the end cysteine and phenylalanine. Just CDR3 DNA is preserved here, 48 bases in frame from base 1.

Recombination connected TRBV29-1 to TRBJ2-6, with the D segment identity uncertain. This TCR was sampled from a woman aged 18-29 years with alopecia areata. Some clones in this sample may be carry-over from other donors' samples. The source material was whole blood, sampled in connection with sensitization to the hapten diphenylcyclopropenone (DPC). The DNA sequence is TGCAGCGTTGAGCTTATTAAGCACTCTGGGGCCAACGTCCTGACTTTC. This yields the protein CSVELIKHSGANVLTF.